The next 4 T cell receptor beta chains were all read from a single sample in a study. MiXCR, applied by TCRdb to the 5' RACE reads, yields one record per CDR3 protein. The table shows over 50,000 distinct CDR3 sequences, with around 30% occurring only once. The sequenced sample was tumor-infiltrating naive CD4+ T cells sorted from the breast tumor. The subset is: naive CD4+ T cells, CD4+CD45RA+CD25-. The receptors here all came from a female donor with breast cancer.

The chain uses TRBV4-3 and TRBJ2-1; D not certain. Looked up from germline, CDR1 is LGHNA and CDR2 is YSLEER. This CDR3 region has 13 residues. The V end lost 1 base, the J end lost 9 bases, and 10 bases lay between the germline ends. The CDR3 DNA reads as TGCGCCAGCAGCCAAGGAAGTGGGCGTGAGCAGTTCTTC. Translating gives CASSQGSGREQFF.

Turning to this clonotype: With a much larger clone just one base away, this may be a read error. The V gene is TRBV6-2 or TRBV6-3, the J gene TRBJ1-2; TRBD1 is a possible D gene (6 bases). CDR3 length: 13 residues. Germline V gene data show CDR1 as MNHEY and CDR2 as SVGEGT. V lost 5 bases and J 4 bases, leaving 11 bases between the germline ends. DNA for the CDR3: TGTGCCAGCAGTATAACAGGGAGCTATGGCTACACCTTC. Its translation: CASSITGSYGYTF.

The V gene is TRBV5-5, the J gene TRBJ1-4; 12 bases align to TRBD1. From germline, CDR1 is SGHKS and CDR2 YYEKEE (reference sequence). The junction had 5 bases not matched to a gene; V was cut back by 4 bases and J by 7 bases. The CDR3 has 15 amino acids. CDR3 coding DNA: TGTGCCAGCAGCGATGGGACAGGGGGCATTGAAAAACTGTTTTTT. It encodes CASSDGTGGIEKLFF.

This clonotype was found many times. The rearrangement joins TRBV7-8 to TRBJ2-1; D gene unclear. The CDR3 spans 14 residues. With 6 bases removed from V and 5 bases from J, the gap between germline ends came to 14 bases. CDR1 and CDR2 from the germline V gene are SGHVS and FQNEAQ. The CDR3 reads CASSSVTSDNEQFF. The CDR3 bases are TGTGCCAGCAGTTCCGTGACTTCTGACAATGAGCAGTTCTTC.